These 8 T cell receptor beta chains were sequenced from one sample in a study of coeliac disease. Here immunoSEQ multiplex PCR was the method, and the copy in TCRdb shows in-frame clones only, minus some. The sample contains 3,500 to 5,500 clones, less than 70% of which appear only once. Study conclusions and caveats: Lower clonality than controls marked TRB and TRG repertoires from active celiac intraepithelial and lamina propria samples.

Which antigens these TCRs recognize remains unknown. Sequencing was carried out using intraepithelial lymphocytes from the gut. The receptors were sampled from a man aged 65 to 85 with active celiac disease.

Sample share makes this clone large (0.1 to 1%). The chain couples TRBV19 to TRBJ2-3; TRBD2 might be the D (6 bases). Germline V lookup: CDR1 LNHDA, CDR2 SQIVND (reference sequence). V was trimmed by 1 base and J by 0 bases, leaving 11 bases between them. The CDR3 has 16 amino acids. This CDR3 reads CASSIVGGRSTDTQYF. DNA of the CDR3: TGTGCCAGTAGTATAGTCGGAGGGCGTAGCACAGATACGCAGTATTTT.

J is TRBJ1-4 and V is TRBV27, with D possibly TRBD1 on 5 matching bases. V shed 3 bases and J shed 5 bases, with 13 bases lying between them. The germline V gene has CDR1 MNHEY and CDR2 SMNVEV (reference sequence). The CDR3 totals 15 residues. CDR3 residues: CASSFLGHPNEKLFF. CDR3 coding DNA: TGTGCCAGCAGTTTTTTAGGACATCCGAATGAAAAACTGTTTTTT.

The CDR3 loop is CASSPGRLAGLNTGELFF. The CDR3 DNA reads TGTGCCAGCAGCCCGGGCCGACTAGCGGGGTTGAACACCGGGGAGCTGTTTTTT. J is TRBJ2-2 and V is TRBV7-2, with 11 bases identical to TRBD2. Germline loops: CDR1 SGHTA, CDR2 FQGNSA. The CDR3 covers 18 residues. The V gene end was trimmed by 5 bases and the J gene end by 1 base; junction bases not matched to a gene: 9.

Written as DNA, the CDR3 is TGTGCCAGCAGTTTAGTAGGGACAGGGGGGCGAAACACCATATATTTT. This gives the protein CASSLVGTGGRNTIYF. The chain uses TRBV27 and TRBJ1-3; TRBD1 aligns across 11 bases. V trimming: 2 bases; J trimming: 5 bases; junction bases outside the gene matches: 5. The CDR3 is 16 amino acids. The germline CDR1 and CDR2 sequences are MNHEY and SMNVEV (reference sequence).

The chain carries TRBV7-9 and TRBJ2-1, with 9 positions matching TRBD1. V lost 5 bases, J lost 5 bases, and 4 bases stayed unmatched. CDR1 is SEHNR and CDR2 is FQNEAQ in the germline V gene (reference sequence). The CDR3 spans 14 residues. The CDR3 region has the DNA TGTGCCAGCAGCAAACGGACAGGGGACAATGAGCAGTTCTTC. Encoded protein: CASSKRTGDNEQFF.

This clone has just a few counts. CDR3: CASTFSGNTIYF. The CDR3 DNA is TGTGCCAGCACATTCTCTGGAAACACCATATATTTT. The chain recombines TRBV6-6 with TRBJ1-3; D is undetermined. Trimming cost V 7 bases and J 0 bases, with 4 bases left between them. Germline CDR1 reads MNHNY; CDR2 reads SVGAGI (reference sequence). The CDR3 covers 12 residues.

J is TRBJ2-7 and V is TRBV4-1; TRBD2 agrees at 13 bases. This CDR3 region has 18 residues. Germline CDR1 reads MGHRA; CDR2 reads YSYEKL. V lost 0 bases to trimming and J lost 0 bases; unmatched junction nucleotides: 5. The CDR3 DNA is TGCGCCAGCAGCCAAGATGGGACTAGCGGGATTGGCTCCTACGAGCAGTACTTC. Its protein is CASSQDGTSGIGSYEQYF.

The rearrangement links TRBV5-4 to TRBJ1-2; unclear D gene. The germline V and J ends were trimmed by 3 bases and 4 bases, with 16 bases remaining between them. This CDR3 is built from 15 residues. CDR1 is SGHNT and CDR2 is YYREEE in the germline V gene (reference sequence). CDR3 sequence (DNA): TGTGCCAGCAGCTCGAGGACTGGCGACCTCTATGGCTACACCTTC. This codes for CASSSRTGDLYGYTF.